This T cell receptor beta chain emerged from a study of T cell repertoires in cytomegalovirus infection. Regarding this clonotype: Its antigen is unknown.

TCRdb recomputed calls from the reads with MiXCR, one row per CDR3 protein. This table has more than 200,000 distinct CDR3 sequences, approximately 8.3% appearing once. Findings and caveats of the study: Ex vivo, HLA-C-restricted CMV-specific TCR beta clonotypes prevailed over the rest of the response.

The CDR3 extends over 16 amino acids. Germline CDR1 and CDR2: SGHNT and YENEEA. J lost 7 bases, V lost 5 bases, and 11 bases had no gene match. This clonotype was obtained from a human donor in good health (CMV status not recorded). Some clones in this sample may be carry-over from other donors' samples. J is TRBJ2-1 and V is TRBV11-3; 10 nucleotides match TRBD1. Sequencing input: PBMCs. The CDR3 loop reads CASSITPGQGYNEQFF. CDR3 in DNA: TGTGCCAGCAGCATAACACCGGGACAGGGGTATAATGAGCAGTTCTTC.